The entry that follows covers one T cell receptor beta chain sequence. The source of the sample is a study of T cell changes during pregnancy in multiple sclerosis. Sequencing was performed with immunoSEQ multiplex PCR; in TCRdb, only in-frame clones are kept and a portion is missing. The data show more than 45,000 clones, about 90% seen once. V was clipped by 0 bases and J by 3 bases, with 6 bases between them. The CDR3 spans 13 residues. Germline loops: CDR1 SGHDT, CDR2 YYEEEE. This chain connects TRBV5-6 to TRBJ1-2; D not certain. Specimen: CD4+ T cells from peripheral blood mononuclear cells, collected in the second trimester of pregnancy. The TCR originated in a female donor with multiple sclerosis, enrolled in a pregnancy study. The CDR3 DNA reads TGTGCCAGCAGCTTGGAACAGTACTATGGCTACACCTTC. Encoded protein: CASSLEQYYGYTF.